The clone carrying this T cell receptor (beta chain) was recorded at least ten times. This entry belongs to a study of tumor-infiltrating lymphocytes in oesophageal squamous cell carcinoma. TCRdb re-derived calls from the PCR reads in MiXCR, one entry per CDR3 protein. The sample lists some 20,000 distinct CDR3 sequences; about 50% were seen once. Germline loops: CDR1 ENHRY, CDR2 SYGVKD. This CDR3 contains 10 residues. Deletions cut 0 bases from V and 14 bases from J, with 6 bases between. The sequence was obtained from a male donor with esophageal squamous cell carcinoma. The sequenced material came from esophageal tumor tissue. V usage is TRBV10-3 and J usage is TRBJ2-3; D gene ambiguous. CDR3 sequence reads: CAISESSWYF. The CDR3 region has the DNA TGTGCCATCAGTGAGTCATCATGGTATTTT.